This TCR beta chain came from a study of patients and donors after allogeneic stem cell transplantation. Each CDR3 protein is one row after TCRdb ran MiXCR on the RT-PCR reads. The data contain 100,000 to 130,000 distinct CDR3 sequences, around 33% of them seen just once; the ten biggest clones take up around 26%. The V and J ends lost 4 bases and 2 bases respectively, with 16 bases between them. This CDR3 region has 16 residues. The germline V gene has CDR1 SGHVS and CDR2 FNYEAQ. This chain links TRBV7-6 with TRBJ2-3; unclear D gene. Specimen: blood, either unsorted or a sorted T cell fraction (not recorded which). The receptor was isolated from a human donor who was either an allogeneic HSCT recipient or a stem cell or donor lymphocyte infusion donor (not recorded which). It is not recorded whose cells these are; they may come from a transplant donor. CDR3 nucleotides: TGTGCCAGCAGCTCCCGGGCCTACCCCCTCACAGATACGCAGTATTTT. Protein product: CASSSRAYPLTDTQYF.